Below, 6 T cell receptor beta chains from the same sample are listed, as sequenced in a study of control samples from healthy donors and cancer patients. The repertoire was sequenced with immunoSEQ multiplex PCR; TCRdb's copy has only in-frame clones and lacks some. The sample includes about 20,000 clones, 85% to 90% of them seen just once. The sample consisted of PBMCs. The receptor set was obtained from a man between 60 and 75 years old with head and neck cancer.

This clone was observed once. The V call is TRBV10-3, the J call TRBJ1-5, with 11 nucleotides matching TRBD1. Germline V gene data show CDR1 as ENHRY and CDR2 as SYGVKD. This CDR3 is built from 17 residues. V trimming: 3 bases; J trimming: 5 bases; junction bases outside the gene matches: 9. CDR3 DNA: TGTGCCATCAGTGACTATGGACCGGGACAGGGGGATCAGCCCCAGCATTTT. Its protein product is CAISDYGPGQGDQPQHF.

The chain combines TRBV27 with TRBJ1-4; TRBD1 agrees at 8 bases. Trimming removed 5 bases from V and 8 bases from J; junction bases left unmatched: 7. This CDR3 spans 14 amino acids. Per germline, CDR1 MNHEY and CDR2 SMNVEV (reference sequence). The CDR3 region has the DNA TGTGCCAGCAGTACCGACAGGGGTGGAGAAAAACTGTTTTTT. Its protein is CASSTDRGGEKLFF.

The chain has TRBV5-6 and TRBJ2-2; D unresolved. The CDR3 is 15 amino acids. The germline gives CDR1 SGHDT, CDR2 YYEEEE. Trimming left V 4 bases short and J 4 bases short, with 14 bases between. The CDR3 DNA reads as TGTGCCAGCAGCGGCAAACCAGTGGCCACCGGGGAGCTGTTTTTT. Amino acids: CASSGKPVATGELFF.

The CDR3 reads CASREGQVTDTQYF. CDR3 bases: TGTGCCAGCAGGGAGGGACAGGTCACAGATACGCAGTATTTT. The gene calls are TRBV6-5 and TRBJ2-3, with 8 nucleotides matching TRBD1. V lost 6 bases, J lost 2 bases, and 4 bases stayed unmatched. This CDR3 is built from 14 residues. Germline V gene data show CDR1 as MNHEY and CDR2 as SVGAGI.

The V gene is TRBV5-1, the J gene TRBJ2-1; D uncertain. With 2 bases removed from V and 5 bases from J, the gap between germline ends came to 14 bases. The germline CDR1 and CDR2 sequences are SGHRS and YFSETQ. The CDR3 has 15 amino acids. The CDR3 reads CASSLQFGSHNEQFF. The CDR3 bases are TGCGCCAGCAGCTTACAGTTCGGGTCGCACAATGAGCAGTTCTTC.

V usage is TRBV5-1 and J usage is TRBJ1-4; D perhaps matches TRBD1 (6 bases). The germline V gene encodes CDR1 SGHRS and CDR2 YFSETQ. This CDR3 spans 15 amino acids. The V end was cut by 3 bases, the J end by 3 bases, with 12 bases between. In DNA form, the CDR3 reads TGCGCCAGCAGCTCGGCGGGGGCACCTAATGAAAAACTGTTTTTT. Its protein product is CASSSAGAPNEKLFF.